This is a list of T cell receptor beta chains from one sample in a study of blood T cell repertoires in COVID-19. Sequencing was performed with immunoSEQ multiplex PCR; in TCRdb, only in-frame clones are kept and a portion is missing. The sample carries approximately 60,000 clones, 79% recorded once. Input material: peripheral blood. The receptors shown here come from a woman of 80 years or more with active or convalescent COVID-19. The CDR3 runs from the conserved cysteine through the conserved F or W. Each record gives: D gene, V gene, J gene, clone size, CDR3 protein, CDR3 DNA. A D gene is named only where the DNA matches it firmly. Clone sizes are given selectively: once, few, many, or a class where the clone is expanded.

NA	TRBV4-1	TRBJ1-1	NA	CASSQDRQGGITEAFF	TGCGCCAGCAGCCAAGATAGGCAGGGTGGGATCACTGAAGCTTTCTTT
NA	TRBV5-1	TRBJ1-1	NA	CASSLDRERTEAFF	TGCGCCAGCAGCTTGGACAGGGAGCGAACTGAAGCTTTCTTT
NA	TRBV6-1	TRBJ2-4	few	CASSGSERGSAKNIQYF	TGTGCCAGCAGTGGAAGTGAACGGGGATCGGCCAAAAACATTCAGTACTTC
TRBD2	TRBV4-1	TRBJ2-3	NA	CASSQDRASGGSIRDTQYF	TGCGCCAGCAGCCAAGATAGGGCTAGCGGGGGATCTATTCGTGATACGCAGTATTTT
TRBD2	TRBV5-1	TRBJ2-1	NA	CASSIRGGNEQFF	TGCGCCAGCAGCATACGCGGGGGAAATGAGCAGTTCTTC
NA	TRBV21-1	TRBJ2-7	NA	CASTKRVKQISYEQYF	TGTGCCAGCACCAAGAGGGTGAAACAGATCTCCTACGAGCAGTACTTC
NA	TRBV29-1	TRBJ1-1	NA	CSAIGQSSSMNTEAFF	TGCAGCGCCATAGGACAGAGTTCCTCGATGAACACTGAAGCTTTCTTT
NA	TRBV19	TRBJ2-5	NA	CASSVGHQYQETQYF	TGTGCCAGTAGTGTGGGACACCAGTACCAAGAGACCCAGTACTTC
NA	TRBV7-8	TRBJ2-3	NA	CASSLLPDTQYF	TGTGCCAGCAGCTTACTACCAGATACGCAGTATTTT
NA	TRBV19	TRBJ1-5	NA	CASIKQAGSNQPQHF	TGTGCCAGTATCAAGCAGGCGGGTAGCAATCAGCCCCAGCATTTT
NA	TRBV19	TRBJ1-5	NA	CASSIGEGVLLEPQHF	TGTGCCAGTAGTATAGGGGAGGGGGTGTTATTGGAGCCCCAGCATTTT
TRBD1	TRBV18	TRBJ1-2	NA	CASSLGRTGGSNYGYTF	TGTGCCAGCTCACTGGGACGGACAGGGGGCTCCAACTATGGCTACACCTTC
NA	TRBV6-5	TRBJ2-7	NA	CASSKISNRVSEQYF	TGTGCCAGCAGTAAAATATCAAACAGGGTATCCGAGCAGTACTTC
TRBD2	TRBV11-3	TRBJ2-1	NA	CASSLLSGGRYNEQFF	TGTGCCAGCAGCCTCCTCAGCGGGGGGCGTTACAATGAGCAGTTCTTC
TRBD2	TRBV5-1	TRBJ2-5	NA	CASSLGLANLETQYF	TGCGCCAGCAGCTTGGGACTAGCTAATTTGGAGACCCAGTACTTC
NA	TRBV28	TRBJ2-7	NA	CASSVGGGSEQYF	TGTGCCAGCAGTGTGGGAGGGGGTTCCGAGCAGTACTTC
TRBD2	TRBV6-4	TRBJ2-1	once	CASSFLAGRNEQFF	TGTGCCAGCAGCTTTCTAGCGGGGCGCAATGAGCAGTTCTTC
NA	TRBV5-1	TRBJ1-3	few	CASSSDSSGNTIYF	TGCGCCAGCAGCTCGGACAGTTCTGGAAACACCATATATTTT
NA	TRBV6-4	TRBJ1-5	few	CASSVSPGTEPQHF	TGTGCCAGCAGTGTCTCCCCGGGTACGGAGCCCCAGCATTTT
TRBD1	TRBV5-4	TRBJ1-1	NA	CASSIGQGYGQNTEAFF	TGTGCCAGCAGCATCGGACAGGGCTACGGTCAGAACACTGAAGCTTTCTTT
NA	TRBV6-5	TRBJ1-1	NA	CASRRGGTYTEAFF	TGTGCCAGCAGGAGAGGGGGAACGTACACTGAAGCTTTCTTT
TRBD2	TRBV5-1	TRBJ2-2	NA	CASSFTGLAGGPNTGELFF	TGCGCCAGCAGCTTCACCGGACTAGCGGGGGGGCCGAACACCGGGGAGCTGTTTTTT
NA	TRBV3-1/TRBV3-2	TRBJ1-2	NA	CASSQAGINYGYTF	TGTGCCAGCAGCCAAGCGGGGATTAACTATGGCTACACCTTC
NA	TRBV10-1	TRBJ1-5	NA	CASSEGGQGGQPQHF	TGCGCCAGCAGTGAGGGAGGGCAGGGCGGTCAGCCCCAGCATTTT
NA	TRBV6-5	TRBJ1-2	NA	CASSYSSGADDSFYTF	TGTGCCAGCAGTTACTCGAGCGGGGCAGATGATTCCTTTTACACCTTC
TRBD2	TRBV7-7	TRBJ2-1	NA	CASSLDGGGGQFF	TGTGCTAGCAGCTTAGACGGCGGGGGTGGGCAGTTCTTC
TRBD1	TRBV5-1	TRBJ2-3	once	CASRYGTGGTGSQYF	TGCGCCAGCAGATACGGGACAGGGGGTACTGGTTCGCAGTATTTT
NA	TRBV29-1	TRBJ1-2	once	CSAQDTGHYGYTF	TGCAGCGCCCAAGACACCGGCCACTATGGCTACACCTTC
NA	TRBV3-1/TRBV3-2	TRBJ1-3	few	CASSKGGARNTIYF	TGTGCCAGCAGCAAGGGGGGGGCTCGGAACACCATATATTTT
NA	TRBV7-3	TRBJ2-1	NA	CASSSPGQTVYNEQFF	TGTGCCAGCAGCTCACCTGGACAGACCGTTTACAATGAGCAGTTCTTC
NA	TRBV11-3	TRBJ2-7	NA	CASSLESGAAYEQYF	TGTGCCAGCAGCTTAGAGTCAGGGGCGGCCTACGAGCAGTACTTC
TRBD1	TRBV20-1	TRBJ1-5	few	CSASGGQGLGNQPQHF	TGCAGTGCTAGTGGGGGACAGGGATTGGGGAATCAGCCCCAGCATTTT
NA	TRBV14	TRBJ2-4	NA	CASSQDLNIQYF	TGTGCCAGCAGCCAAGATCTGAACATTCAGTACTTC
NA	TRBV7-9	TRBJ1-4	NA	CASSQAGKGRKLFF	TGTGCCAGCAGCCAGGCCGGGAAGGGAAGGAAACTGTTTTTT
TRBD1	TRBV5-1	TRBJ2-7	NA	CASSDDRGSGEQYF	TGCGCCAGCAGCGATGACAGGGGTTCGGGCGAGCAGTACTTC
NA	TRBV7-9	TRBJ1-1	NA	CASSLVGVNTEAFF	TGTGCCAGCAGCTTAGTGGGAGTGAACACTGAAGCTTTCTTT
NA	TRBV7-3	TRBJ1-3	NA	CASSLSSGDGNTIYF	TGTGCCAGCAGCTTAAGTTCAGGGGATGGAAACACCATATATTTT
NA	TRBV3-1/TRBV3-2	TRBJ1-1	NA	CASSQTLNTEAFF	TGTGCCAGCAGCCAAACATTGAACACTGAAGCTTTCTTT
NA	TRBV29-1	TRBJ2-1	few	CSVAFGTRNHGSYNEQFF	TGCAGCGTTGCCTTCGGGACAAGGAATCACGGCTCCTACAATGAGCAGTTCTTC
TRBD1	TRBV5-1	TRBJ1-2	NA	CASSRTTGSDGYTF	TGCGCCAGCAGCCGCACGACAGGGAGTGATGGCTACACCTTC
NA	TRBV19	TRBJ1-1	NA	CASSIAREGGTEAFF	TGTGCCAGTAGTATAGCGAGGGAGGGGGGCACTGAAGCTTTCTTT
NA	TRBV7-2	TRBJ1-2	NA	CASSLDRVGGYTF	TGTGCCAGCAGCTTAGACAGGGTGGGCGGCTACACCTTC
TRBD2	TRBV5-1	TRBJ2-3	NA	CASSVGTSGVTDTQYF	TGCGCCAGCAGCGTCGGGACTAGCGGGGTTACAGATACGCAGTATTTT
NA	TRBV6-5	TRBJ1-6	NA	CASSRTRYNSPLHF	TGTGCCAGCAGCAGGACACGATATAATTCACCCCTCCACTTT
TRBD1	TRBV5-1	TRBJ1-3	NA	CASSQGATGNTIYF	TGCGCCAGCAGCCAGGGGGCTACTGGAAACACCATATATTTT
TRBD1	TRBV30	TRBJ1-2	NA	CAWTLDRRYNYGYTF	TGTGCCTGGACCCTGGACAGGAGATATAACTATGGCTACACCTTC